The 28 T cell receptor beta chains below were found in one sample sequenced in a study of CD8 T cells in Susac syndrome. After extraction with the RNeasy kit, about 0.5 to 1 ug of the RNA was reverse transcribed using random hexamers. MiXCR, applied by TCRdb to the immunoSEQ multiplex PCR reads, yields one record per CDR3 protein. Seen here are 200,000 to 250,000 distinct CDR3 sequences, 85% to 95% observed once, and the top ten hold 0.15% to 0.2%. Sequenced input: CD4+ T cells from PBMCs. These receptors originate from a human donor with Susac syndrome.

The chain carries TRBV7-9 and TRBJ1-5, with a weak D call TRBD1 (5 bases). The CDR3 is 13 amino acids. V was shortened by 5 bases and J by 11 bases, with 16 bases between the two germline ends. Germline V CDR1 and CDR2: SEHNR, FQNEAQ (reference sequence). CDR3 in amino acids: CASSPDIGGSQHF. CDR3 DNA sequence: TGTGCCAGCAGCCCGGACATCGGAGGGTCCCAGCATTTT.

Only a few counts were recorded for this clonotype. The rearrangement uses TRBV14 and TRBJ1-2, with D perhaps TRBD1 (5 bases). Trimming left V 1 base short and J 7 bases short, with 10 bases between. The CDR3 contains 13 residues. The germline CDR1 and CDR2 sequences are SGHDN and FVKESK. In nucleotides, the CDR3 is TGTGCCAGCAGCCAAGTAAGGGGTGGTGGCTACACCTTC. Its protein is CASSQVRGGGYTF. Based on the CDR3 plus reference TRBV14 and TRBJ1-2, the full variable domain is EAGVTQFPSHSVIEKGQTVTLRCDPISGHDNLYWYRRVMGKEIKFLLHFVKESKQDESGMPNNRFLAERTGGTYSTLKVQPAELEDSGVYFCASSQVRGGGYTFGSGTRLTVV.

The chain recombines TRBV20-1 with TRBJ2-1; 9 positions match TRBD2. Unmatched junction bases numbered 5, after V lost 7 bases and J lost 4 bases. Germline-derived CDR1 and CDR2 are DFQATT and SNEGSKA (reference sequence). The CDR3 loop spans 13 amino acids. The CDR3 spells CSGQRGAYNEQFF. CDR3 sequence (DNA): TGCAGTGGCCAGCGGGGGGCTTACAATGAGCAGTTCTTC.

The CDR3 is CASSPGSDTYNEQFF. CDR3 in DNA: TGTGCCAGCAGCCCAGGGAGTGACACATACAATGAGCAGTTCTTC. V gene TRBV11-2 combines with J gene TRBJ2-1; D is possibly TRBD1 or TRBD2 (5 bases each). Trimming took off 5 bases at V and 4 bases at J, with 15 bases between the two ends. CDR1 SGHAT and CDR2 FQNNGV come from the germline V gene. This CDR3 contains 15 residues.

This chain joins TRBV2 and TRBJ2-5, with no clear D. The CDR3 is 14 residues long. The V end was cut by 6 bases, the J end by 4 bases, with 15 bases between. The germline V gene encodes CDR1 SNHLY and CDR2 FYNNEI. The CDR3 DNA is TGTGCCAGCAGGGAATCAAGGGCATTAGAGACCCAGTACTTC. Protein: CASRESRALETQYF.

The CDR3 nucleotides read TGCGCCAGCAGCAACCAGAGACCGGGACAGCCGGCCGATACGCAGTATTTT. Its protein is CASSNQRPGQPADTQYF. This rearrangement joins TRBV5-1 to TRBJ2-3; 7 nucleotides align to TRBD1. J lost 6 bases, V lost 4 bases, and 17 bases had no gene match. CDR1 SGHRS and CDR2 YFSETQ come from the germline V gene. The CDR3 contains 17 residues.

The chain recombines TRBV30 with TRBJ2-5; D remains unclear. This CDR3 comprises 13 residues. Germline V gene sequence: CDR1 GTSNPN, CDR2 SVGIG (reference sequence). V was pared by 0 bases and J by 1 base, with 6 bases between. The CDR3, as DNA: TGTGCCTGGAGTGTCGGCACCCAAGAGACCCAGTACTTC. Encoded protein: CAWSVGTQETQYF.

The chain has TRBV19 and TRBJ2-7; D ambiguous. CDR1 is LNHDA, CDR2 SQIVND, per germline (reference sequence). This CDR3 contains 16 residues. Trimming took off 3 bases at V and 2 bases at J, with 17 bases between the two ends. The CDR3 region is CASSIGIGMGTYEQYF. The CDR3 nucleotides are TGTGCCAGTAGTATTGGGATCGGCATGGGAACCTACGAGCAGTACTTC.

The chain links TRBV7-9 to TRBJ1-2; possibly TRBD1 for D (5 bases). With 5 bases removed from V and 7 bases from J, the gap between germline ends came to 17 bases. This CDR3 region has 14 residues. The germline gives CDR1 SEHNR, CDR2 FQNEAQ (reference sequence). In DNA form, the CDR3 reads TGTGCCAGCAGCCTCGACGCGCTGGGGCTTGGCTACACCTTC. Its translation is CASSLDALGLGYTF.

The chain links TRBV5-6 to TRBJ1-6; the D gene is possibly TRBD1 (5 bases). This CDR3 is 20 amino acids long. Germline CDR1 and CDR2: SGHDT and YYEEEE. Deletions cut 4 bases from V and 5 bases from J, with 28 bases between. CDR3 nucleotide sequence: TGTGCCAGCAGCCTATGGCCGGAGGTTTGGACATCCATGGATAATTCACCCCTCCACTTT. Amino acid sequence: CASSLWPEVWTSMDNSPLHF.

Only one count was recorded for this clonotype. The chain employs TRBV30 and TRBJ1-2; 8 positions agree with TRBD1. In germline, CDR1 is GTSNPN, CDR2 SVGIG (reference sequence). Trimming cost V 3 bases and J 1 base; bases outside gene matches: 4. The CDR3 runs to 14 residues. Written as DNA, the CDR3 is TGTGCCTGGAGCCGGGACAGGAATAACTATGGCTACACCTTC. Its translation is CAWSRDRNNYGYTF.

The gene calls are TRBV7-2 and TRBJ1-1; D gene ambiguous. Per the germline V gene, CDR1 is SGHTA and CDR2 is FQGNSA. With 2 bases removed from V and 7 bases from J, the gap between germline ends came to 11 bases. There are 13 residues in the CDR3. CDR3 loop: CASSLRREIEAFF. The CDR3 DNA sequence: TGTGCCAGCAGCTTACGAAGAGAGATTGAAGCTTTCTTT.

The chain has TRBV20-1 and TRBJ2-1; D remains unclear. The V end lost 5 bases, the J end lost 10 bases, and 15 bases lay between the germline ends. CDR3 size: 12 residues. Germline V gene sequence: CDR1 DFQATT, CDR2 SNEGSKA (reference sequence). DNA for the CDR3: TGCAGTGCTGCCCACCGGGCCTCCGAGCAGTTCTTC. This sequence encodes CSAAHRASEQFF.

J is TRBJ1-1 and V is TRBV27; no clear D. Trimming removed 6 bases from V and 3 bases from J, with 14 bases in between. The germline V gene encodes CDR1 MNHEY and CDR2 SMNVEV (reference sequence). The CDR3 runs 14 residues. In DNA, the CDR3 is TGTGCCAGCAGATTGTCCGGACTCTACACTGAAGCTTTCTTT. Encoded protein: CASRLSGLYTEAFF.

The chain carries TRBV18 and TRBJ2-3, with TRBD2 matching 7 bases. Germline V gene lookup returns CDR1 KGHSH and CDR2 LQKENI. V shed 2 bases, J shed 4 bases, and the junction held 6 bases outside the gene matches. The CDR3 is 15 amino acids. This chain's CDR3 is CASSPFGLDSDTQYF. The CDR3 coding sequence is TGTGCCAGCTCACCATTCGGACTAGATTCAGATACGCAGTATTTT.

The rearrangement uses TRBV29-1 and TRBJ2-7; the D is unclear. Germline CDR1 is SQVTM and CDR2 is ANQGSEA. Trimming removed 3 bases at V and 0 bases at J, with 6 bases between. The length of the CDR3 is 12 residues. The DNA for the CDR3 is TGCAGCGTTGAGGTTCTCTCCTACGAGCAGTACTTC. The encoded protein is CSVEVLSYEQYF.

The chain recombines TRBV19 with TRBJ1-2; TRBD1 matches 7 bases. V shed 5 bases and J 3 bases; nucleotides not matched to a gene: 9. The CDR3 is 15 amino acids. Germline V CDR1 and CDR2: LNHDA, SQIVND (reference sequence). The CDR3 coding sequence is TGTGCCAGTAGTCAAACAGGGGAAATTGACTATGGCTACACCTTC. Its protein product is CASSQTGEIDYGYTF.

The chain uses TRBV7-6 and TRBJ2-1; D gene ambiguous. This CDR3 is built from 16 residues. CDR1 is SGHVS, CDR2 FNYEAQ, per germline. V was trimmed by 6 bases and J by 4 bases, leaving 19 bases between them. CDR3 protein: CASSSRASSSYNEQFF. The DNA of the CDR3 is TGTGCCAGCAGTTCCCGGGCCTCGTCATCGTACAATGAGCAGTTCTTC. Drawing the rest from reference TRBV7-6 and TRBJ2-1, the complete variable domain is GAGVSQSPRYKVTKRGQDVALRCDPISGHVSLYWYRQALGQGPEFLTYFNYEAQQDKSGLPNDRFSAERPEGSISTLTIQRTEQRDSAMYRCASSSRASSSYNEQFFGPGTRLTVL.

The chain is built from TRBV30 and TRBJ2-2; D is unclear. Germline V gene data show CDR1 as GTSNPN and CDR2 as SVGIG (reference sequence). V lost 2 bases to trimming and J lost 9 bases, with 7 bases between them. This CDR3 is 11 amino acids long. Written as DNA, the CDR3 is TGTGCCTGGAGTCGGACGCGGGAGCTGTTTTTT. Translating gives CAWSRTRELFF.

This clonotype has a single count. V is TRBV7-8 and J is TRBJ1-2; no clear D gene. V shed 1 base and J shed 1 base, with 7 bases lying between them. This CDR3 has 14 residues. CDR1 is SGHVS, CDR2 FQNEAQ, per germline. CDR3 region: CASSLGSDNYGYTF. CDR3 sequence (DNA): TGTGCCAGCAGCTTAGGCAGCGATAACTATGGCTACACCTTC.

This clonotype was found once. The gene calls are TRBV20-1 and TRBJ2-1; no clear D. V lost 0 bases and J lost 1, with 10 bases in between. The CDR3 contains 15 residues. Germline V gene sequence: CDR1 DFQATT, CDR2 SNEGSKA (reference sequence). The CDR3 protein is CSARDLRASYNEQFF. In DNA form, the CDR3 reads TGCAGTGCTAGAGACCTAAGGGCGTCCTACAATGAGCAGTTCTTC.

Note on this clonotype: At one of its ends the junction is not consistent with the germline gene, which may arise from a read error. This chain connects TRBV7-7 to TRBJ2-7; 7 nucleotides match TRBD1. The CDR3 spans 14 residues. CDR1 and CDR2 from the germline V gene are SSHAT and FNYEAQ (reference sequence). CDR3 region: CASSLGQARYEQYF. The CDR3 DNA reads TGTGCTAGCAGCCTCGGACAGGCGCGCTACGAGCAGTACTTC.

The chain couples TRBV7-8 to TRBJ2-1, with 7 nucleotides matching TRBD1. The CDR3 is 12 residues long. Germline V lookup: CDR1 SGHVS, CDR2 FQNEAQ. The J segment lost 15 bases and the V segment lost 1 base, leaving 6 bases of the junction unmatched. CDR3 nucleotide sequence: TGTGCCAGCAGCTTAGATCAGGGGGATGCGTTCTTC. Amino acid sequence: CASSLDQGDAFF.

This clonotype was recorded only once. V is TRBV6-2 or TRBV6-3 and J is TRBJ1-1; D unresolved. This CDR3 is 16 amino acids long. Trimming removed 8 bases at V and 0 bases at J, with 19 bases between. CDR1 and CDR2 from the germline V gene are MNHEY and SVGEGT. The chain's CDR3 is CASSTVPSGMNTEAFF. The CDR3 nucleotides read TGTGCCAGCTCGACCGTGCCGTCGGGCATGAACACTGAAGCTTTCTTT.

This CDR3 reads CASAEEASYEQYF. The DNA for the CDR3 is TGTGCCAGCGCGGAGGAGGCCTCCTACGAGCAGTACTTC. The chain uses TRBV11-2 and TRBJ2-7, with D possibly matching TRBD2 (5 bases). The CDR3 covers 13 residues. CDR1 and CDR2 from the germline V gene are SGHAT and FQNNGV. The V gene lost 8 bases and the J gene lost 0 bases, with 11 bases spanning the gap. Using reference TRBV11-2 and TRBJ2-7 for the parts outside the CDR3, the full variable domain is EAGVAQSPRYKIIEKRQSVAFWCNPISGHATLYWYQQILGQGPKLLIQFQNNGVVDDSQLPKDRFSAERLKGVDSTLKIQPAKLEDSAVYLCASAEEASYEQYFGPGTRLTVT.

The rearrangement uses TRBV7-8 and TRBJ1-4; D is unresolved. Germline lookup yields CDR1 SGHVS and CDR2 FQNEAQ. V dropped 2 bases and J dropped 6 bases, with 10 bases sitting between them. The CDR3 is 14 residues long. The CDR3 region has the DNA TGTGCCAGCAGCTTACAGAGGTGGCATGAAAAACTGTTTTTT. Amino acids: CASSLQRWHEKLFF.

The chain employs TRBV2 and TRBJ2-7, with D uncertain. Trimming pared 3 bases from V and 6 bases from J, leaving 9 bases between. The length of the CDR3 is 12 residues. Per germline, CDR1 SNHLY and CDR2 FYNNEI. The CDR3 region is CASSEGRFEQYF. Here the CDR3 DNA reads TGTGCCAGCAGTGAGGGCCGTTTCGAGCAGTACTTC.

This chain joins TRBV6-5 and TRBJ1-1; 7 bases map to TRBD1. There are 15 residues in the CDR3. The V gene's germline CDR1 is MNHEY and CDR2 SVGAGI. Trimming removed 4 bases from V and 1 base from J; junction bases left unmatched: 6. The CDR3 DNA reads TGTGCCAGCAGTTCCTGGGCAGGGGGGAACACTGAAGCTTTCTTT. Protein sequence: CASSSWAGGNTEAFF.